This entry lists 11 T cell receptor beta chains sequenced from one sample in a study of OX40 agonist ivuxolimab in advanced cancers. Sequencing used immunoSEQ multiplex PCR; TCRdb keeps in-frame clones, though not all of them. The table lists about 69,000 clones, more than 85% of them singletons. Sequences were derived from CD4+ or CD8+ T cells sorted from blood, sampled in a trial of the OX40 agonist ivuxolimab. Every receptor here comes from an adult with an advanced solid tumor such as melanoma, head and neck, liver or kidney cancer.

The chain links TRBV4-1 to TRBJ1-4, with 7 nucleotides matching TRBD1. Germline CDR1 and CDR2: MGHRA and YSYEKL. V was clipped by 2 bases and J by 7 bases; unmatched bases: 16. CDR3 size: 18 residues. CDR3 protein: CASSQSPDRATGGEKLFF. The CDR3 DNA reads TGCGCCAGCAGCCAATCCCCCGACAGGGCAACGGGAGGTGAAAAACTGTTTTTT.

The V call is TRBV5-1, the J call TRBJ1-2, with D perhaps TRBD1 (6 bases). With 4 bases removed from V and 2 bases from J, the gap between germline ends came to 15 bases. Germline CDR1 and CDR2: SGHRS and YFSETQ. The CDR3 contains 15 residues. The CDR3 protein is CASSIVPGQNYGYTF. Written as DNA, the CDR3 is TGCGCCAGCAGCATCGTACCGGGACAAAACTATGGCTACACCTTC. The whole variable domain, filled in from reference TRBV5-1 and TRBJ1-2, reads KAGVTQTPRYLIKTRGQQVTLSCSPISGHRSVSWYQQTPGQGLQFLFEYFSETQRNKGNFPGRFSGRQFSNSRSEMNVSTLELGDSALYLCASSIVPGQNYGYTFGSGTRLTVV.

CDR3 DNA: TGCGCCAGCAGCTTGCTTTCGGGACTAGCGATGGAAACGGACATGGAGCAGTACTTC. Residues: CASSLLSGLAMETDMEQYF. This chain connects TRBV5-1 to TRBJ2-7; 10 bases agree with TRBD2. The germline gives CDR1 SGHRS, CDR2 YFSETQ. The CDR3 consists of 19 residues. The trim removed 1 base at V and 7 bases at J, leaving 20 bases unmatched.

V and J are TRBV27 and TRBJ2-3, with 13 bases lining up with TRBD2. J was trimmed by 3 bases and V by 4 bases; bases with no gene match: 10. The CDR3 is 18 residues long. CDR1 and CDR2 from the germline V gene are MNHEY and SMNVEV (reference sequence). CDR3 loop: CASSWTPGLAGATDTQYF. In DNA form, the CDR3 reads TGTGCCAGCAGTTGGACCCCCGGACTAGCGGGAGCGACAGATACGCAGTATTTT.

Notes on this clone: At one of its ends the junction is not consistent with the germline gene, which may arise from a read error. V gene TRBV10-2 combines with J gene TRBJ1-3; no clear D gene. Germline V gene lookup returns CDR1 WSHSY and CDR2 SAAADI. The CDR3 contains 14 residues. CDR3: CASNEGGTGNTIYF. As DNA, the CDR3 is TGCGCCAGCAATGAGGGCGGTACTGGAAACACCATATATTTT.

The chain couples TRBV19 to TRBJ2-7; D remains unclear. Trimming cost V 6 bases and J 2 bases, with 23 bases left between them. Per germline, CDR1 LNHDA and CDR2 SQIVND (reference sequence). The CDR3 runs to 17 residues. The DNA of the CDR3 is TGTGCCAGTAGCATTGCTTTGGTGCCCGGGTCACCCTACGAGCAGTACTTC. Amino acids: CASSIALVPGSPYEQYF. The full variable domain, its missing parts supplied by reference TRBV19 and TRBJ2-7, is DGGITQSPKYLFRKEGQNVTLSCEQNLNHDAMYWYRQDPGQGLRLIYYSQIVNDFQKGDIAEGYSVSREKKESFPLTVTSAQKNPTAFYLCASSIALVPGSPYEQYFGPGTRLTVT.

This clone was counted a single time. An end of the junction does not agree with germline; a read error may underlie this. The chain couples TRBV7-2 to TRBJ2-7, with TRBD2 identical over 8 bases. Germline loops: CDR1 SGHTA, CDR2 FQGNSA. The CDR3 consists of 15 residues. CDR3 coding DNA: TGTGCCAGCAGCCTAGCGACCGGGAGGGGCGGCGAGCAGTACTTC. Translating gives CASSLATGRGGEQYF.

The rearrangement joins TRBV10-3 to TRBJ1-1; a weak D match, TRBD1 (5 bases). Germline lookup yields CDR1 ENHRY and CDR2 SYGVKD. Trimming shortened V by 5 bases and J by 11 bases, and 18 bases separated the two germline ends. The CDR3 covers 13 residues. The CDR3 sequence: CAISSPTGPKAFF. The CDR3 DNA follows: TGTGCCATCAGTAGCCCGACGGGGCCGAAGGCTTTCTTT.

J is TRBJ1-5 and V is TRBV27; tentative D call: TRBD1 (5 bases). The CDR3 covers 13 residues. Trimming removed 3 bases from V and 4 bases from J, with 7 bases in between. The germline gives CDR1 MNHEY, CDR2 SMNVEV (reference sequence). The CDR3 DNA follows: TGTGCCAGCAGTTTGGGGCAAAATCAGCCCCAGCATTTT. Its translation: CASSLGQNQPQHF.

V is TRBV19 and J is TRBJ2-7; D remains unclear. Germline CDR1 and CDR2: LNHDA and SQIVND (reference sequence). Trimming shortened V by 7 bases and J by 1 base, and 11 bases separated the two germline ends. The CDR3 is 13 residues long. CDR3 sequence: CASNKGRSYEQYF. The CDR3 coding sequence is TGTGCCAGTAATAAGGGTAGATCCTACGAGCAGTACTTC.

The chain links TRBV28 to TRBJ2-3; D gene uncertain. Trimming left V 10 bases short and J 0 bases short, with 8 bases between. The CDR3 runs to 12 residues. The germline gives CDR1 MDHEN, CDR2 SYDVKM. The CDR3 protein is CATVSSTDTQYF. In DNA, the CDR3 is TGTGCCACAGTGTCTAGCACAGATACGCAGTATTTT.